The sequence of this TCR beta chain was determined in a study of T cells in Graves' hyperthyroidism and ophthalmopathy (dated by TCRdb to between 2017 and 2020). With respect to the entire study: Peripheral blood samples were taken at initial diagnosis, before any treatment was given. TCR V-J signatures able to tell the groups apart were searched for in a discovery cohort of 90 to 100 patients, of whom more than 40 had Graves' ophthalmopathy and 57 had stable Graves' hyperthyroidism. Prospective prediction of ophthalmopathy was tested in an independent validation cohort of 18 hyperthyroidism patients and some 17 patients who later progressed to ophthalmopathy. The approximately 97 discovery patients were randomly divided into training and test sets at a 7:3 ratio. The study also compared thyroid tissue and blood T-cell repertoires from roughly 6 Graves' hyperthyroidism patients. Once sampling was done, hyperthyroidism patients were given methimazole at a starting dose of 30 mg daily, whereas ophthalmopathy patients were given high-dose intravenous methylprednisolone. The paper reports TCR Vbeta CDR3 sequencing of some 140 peripheral blood samples: approximately 41 ophthalmopathy, under 80 hyperthyroidism and approximately 17 progressor patients.

The germline V gene gives CDR1 as MNHEY and CDR2 as SVGEGT. Relative to germline, V is 6 bases shorter and J is 3 bases shorter, with 22 bases between their ends. The CDR3 adds up to 17 amino acids, both ends counted. Left in the record is the CDR3 DNA by itself, 51 bases read in frame from the first base. The TCR beta CDR3 regions were amplified from the RNA transcripts. The first round of RT-PCR for the TCR CDR3 was performed with the HTBI primer set and the Qiagen OneStep RT-PCR kit. A second multiplex PCR round built the libraries, followed by size selection and purification. The libraries were sequenced on an Illumina HiSeq2000 using paired-end 100 bp reads. As for the original processing: SOAPnuke was used to process the raw data, removing reads that contained adapters or uncalled bases, had a mean Phred below 15, or lacked an exact match to the constant primer or identifier. High-quality paired reads were merged with COPE v1.2.5, and unique nucleotide sequences were defined as clonotypes. MiTCR v1.1 was used to align clonotypes to the IMGT TRBV, TRBD and TRBJ reference segments. Analysis was restricted to V-J combinations with a frequency above 0.0001, which covered 98% to 99.2% of repertoires. The TCS score was defined as F50 (clonal expansion) divided by E x V (chaos), with BLOSUM62-based TCRdist calculated between CDR3 peptides within each V-J. Welch's t-statistics and random forest reduced some 510 V-J features to 10 to 15, which were used in a naive Bayes classifier (R e1071). The public reads were reprocessed in TCRdb via fastp at Q25 and MiXCR, keeping in-frame beta chains. CDR3 protein sequences are deduplicated, and each keeps its most common genes and DNA. The V and J calls here are based on TCRdb, not the publication. The sample yields some 550,000 distinct CDR3 sequences; around 21% were counted once. Roughly 29% of the sample is in the top ten clones.

Stable Graves' hyperthyroidism was defined as the absence of progression to ophthalmopathy over 18 months of follow-up. Hyperthyroidism patients were newly diagnosed, with disease duration under 2 months, and aged 18 to 65 years. Any patient with an uncontrolled infection, another autoimmune disease, pregnancy or lactation was excluded. Clinical symptoms, serum thyroxine and TRAb, thyroid ultrasound, and orbital computed tomography formed the basis for the diagnoses. Ficoll-Paque density gradient centrifugation was used to isolate PBMCs from about 9 ml of fresh peripheral blood. Trizol reagent was used to extract total RNA, and RNA quality was then checked on an Agilent 2100 Bioanalyzer. Here is what the overall study found, with its caveats: In validation, the model predicted progression to ophthalmopathy with over 60% sensitivity and roughly 75% specificity, a median of around six months before onset. Ophthalmopathy was separated from stable hyperthyroidism by a 13 V-J signature model, with roughly 88% sensitivity and about 81% specificity obtained in cross-validation and 80%/75% obtained in testing. Most expanded thyroid clonotypes (frequency above 0.001) were also found in blood, which suggests that blood repertoires may mirror thyroid immune responses. No statistical method was used to fix the sample size in advance, and group allocation was not hidden from the investigators.

This clonotype showed up just once. Its antigen remains unidentified. The final CDR3 position lacks the conserved phenylalanine or tryptophan, pointing to a likely read error. The clonotype was recovered from a man between 18 and 29 years old with Graves' hyperthyroidism. Sequenced: blood. The chain couples TRBV6-2 or TRBV6-3 to TRBJ2-3; the D gene is unclear. This receptor has the CDR3 CASSRSGPTLQTDTQYC. Read as DNA, the sequence is TGTGCCAGCAGCAGATCCGGGCCCACCTTACAAACAGATACGCAGTATTGT.